These 15 T cell receptor beta chains share one sample of origin, sequenced in a study of T cell repertoires and HLA-DP antigens (dated by TCRdb to the late 2010s). The library came from the immunoSEQ multiplex PCR assay. TCRdb mirrors the immuneACCESS table, restricted to in-frame sequences. Some clones are absent from its copies; in checked studies, under half trace to an unresolved V gene, and the reason for the others is unknown. This sample comprises about 73,000 clones, around 80% of them detected only once. The biggest ten clones account for around 1.4% of the sample. No cognate antigen is known for these TCRs. Sequencing was done on a sample of CD4+ T cells from PBMCs. These receptors all come from a man in his 60s in good health and CMV-seronegative.

The sample holds one count of this clone. The rearrangement joins TRBV4-1 to TRBJ1-4; TRBD1 matches at 8 bases. This CDR3 comprises 15 residues. Germline V gives CDR1 MGHRA, CDR2 YSYEKL. Trimming cost V 2 bases and J 8 bases; bases outside gene matches: 7. CDR3 sequence (DNA): TGCGCCAGCAGCCAACCGGACAGGGAGAGGGAAAAACTGTTTTTT. This codes for CASSQPDREREKLFF.

The CDR3 DNA sequence: TGTGTCAGAAGCCCCCCGCGGGGCGATATGGAGAACACTGAAGCTTTCTTT. Translating gives CVRSPPRGDMENTEAFF. The chain links TRBV7-5 to TRBJ1-1. TRBV7-5 is shown as a pseudogene. CDR3 size: 17 residues.

The genes are TRBV6-6 and TRBJ1-2, with D hard to call. The CDR3 is made up of 11 amino acids. V was clipped by 6 bases and J by 3 bases, with 5 bases between them. The germline V gene encodes CDR1 MNHNY and CDR2 SVGAGI (reference sequence). CDR3 loop: CASSPDYGYTF. CDR3 in DNA: TGTGCCAGCAGCCCCGACTATGGCTACACCTTC.

This clone qualifies as large. This chain connects TRBV10-3 to TRBJ1-6; D ambiguous. Trimming took off 6 bases at V and 10 bases at J, with 16 bases between the two ends. The CDR3 contains 14 residues. Germline V gene sequence: CDR1 ENHRY, CDR2 SYGVKD. The CDR3 sequence is CAISPGEGGSPLHF. In DNA, the CDR3 is TGTGCCATCAGCCCGGGAGAAGGAGGGTCACCCCTCCACTTT.

CDR3 sequence: CASSLVRIQETQYF. As DNA, the CDR3 is TGCGCCAGCAGCTTGGTCAGAATTCAAGAGACCCAGTACTTC. The chain combines TRBV5-1 with TRBJ2-5; D ambiguous. The V end was cut by 0 bases, the J end by 2 bases, with 8 bases between. CDR1 and CDR2 from the germline V gene are SGHRS and YFSETQ. The length of the CDR3 is 14 residues.

This clone was seen a few times. The rearrangement joins TRBV4-3 to TRBJ2-1, with a weak D call TRBD2 (5 bases). Between the trimmed V and J ends, which lost 2 bases and 5 bases, there was a span of 13 bases. Per germline, CDR1 LGHNA and CDR2 YSLEER. The CDR3 consists of 15 residues. The CDR3 nucleotides are TGCGCCAGCAGCCAACGATTAGGGAGCAACAATGAGCAGTTCTTC. Protein sequence: CASSQRLGSNNEQFF.

The count of this clone is one. J is TRBJ1-1 and V is TRBV14, with a weak D call TRBD1 (5 bases). Trimming removed 2 bases from V and 0 bases from J, with 10 bases in between. The CDR3 sequence is 15 residues long. Germline assignment: CDR1 SGHDN and CDR2 FVKESK. The CDR3 DNA is TGTGCCAGCAGCCAATTCGGGACCGTGAACACTGAAGCTTTCTTT. Its translation is CASSQFGTVNTEAFF.

This clone appeared once. The gene calls are TRBV19 and TRBJ1-5; TRBD1 aligns across 9 bases. CDR1 and CDR2 (germline): LNHDA, SQIVND (reference sequence). V lost 3 bases to trimming and J lost 0 bases; unmatched junction nucleotides: 12. The CDR3 consists of 19 residues. The CDR3 region has the DNA TGTGCCAGTAGTATCCTTCCCGGACAGGGGACTTATAGCAATCAGCCCCAGCATTTT. This gives the protein CASSILPGQGTYSNQPQHF.

This chain links TRBV19 with TRBJ2-3, with D unclear. Trimming removed 5 bases from V and 0 bases from J, with 15 bases in between. From germline, CDR1 is LNHDA and CDR2 SQIVND (reference sequence). This CDR3 is 16 amino acids long. The CDR3, as DNA: TGTGCCAGTAGTCCGACCCGTGAGGTCAGCACAGATACGCAGTATTTT. It codes for CASSPTREVSTDTQYF. The whole variable domain, remainder taken from reference TRBV19 and TRBJ2-3, is DGGITQSPKYLFRKEGQNVTLSCEQNLNHDAMYWYRQDPGQGLRLIYYSQIVNDFQKGDIAEGYSVSREKKESFPLTVTSAQKNPTAFYLCASSPTREVSTDTQYFGPGTRLTVL.

The chain uses TRBV19 and TRBJ2-1; D is unresolved. This CDR3 spans 17 amino acids. Germline V lookup: CDR1 LNHDA, CDR2 SQIVND (reference sequence). Trimming shortened V by 2 bases and J by 4 bases, and 18 bases separated the two germline ends. This CDR3 reads CASSINRKGRIYNEQFF. CDR3 sequence (DNA): TGTGCCAGTAGTATAAATCGGAAGGGCCGAATTTACAATGAGCAGTTCTTC.

This chain connects TRBV6-1 to TRBJ1-5; tentative D call: TRBD1 (6 bases). Germline CDR1 MNHNS, CDR2 SASEGT. This CDR3 is built from 14 residues. V lost 5 bases to trimming and J lost 9 bases, with 17 bases between them. The CDR3 here is CASSLLQGGGPQHF. The CDR3 region has the DNA TGTGCCAGCAGTTTACTACAGGGAGGGGGGCCCCAGCATTTT.

The J gene is TRBJ2-5, the V gene TRBV7-7, with 12 bases aligning to TRBD2. The CDR3 length is 16 residues. V was clipped by 1 base and J by 4 bases; unmatched bases: 4. The germline gives CDR1 SSHAT, CDR2 FNYEAQ (reference sequence). The CDR3 region is CASSLDSLAGGETQYF. For the CDR3, the DNA is TGTGCCAGCAGCTTAGATTCACTAGCGGGAGGAGAGACCCAGTACTTC.

This clone was counted once. The chain employs TRBV5-8 and TRBJ2-7; 7 nucleotides line up with TRBD1. Germline-derived CDR1 and CDR2 are SGHTS and YDEGEE. This CDR3 comprises 14 residues. V shed 0 bases, J shed 1 base, and the junction held 1 base outside the gene matches. Here the CDR3 DNA reads TGTGCCAGCAGCTTGGGGGACAGTTCCTACGAGCAGTACGTC. Amino acids: CASSLGDSSYEQYV.

The gene calls are TRBV4-1 and TRBJ1-5, with D perhaps matching TRBD1 (6 bases). Germline loops: CDR1 MGHRA, CDR2 YSYEKL. This CDR3 is 15 amino acids long. The V end was cut by 0 bases, the J end by 5 bases, with 11 bases between. CDR3 DNA: TGCGCCAGCAGCCAAGATTTAGGGGGTCATCAGCCCCAGCATTTT. Its protein is CASSQDLGGHQPQHF.

The chain employs TRBV9 and TRBJ2-1, with 8 bases aligning to TRBD2. Trimming cost V 0 bases and J 2 bases; bases outside gene matches: 4. This CDR3 has 16 residues. Germline CDR1 is SGDLS and CDR2 is YYNGEE. The CDR3 DNA reads TGTGCCAGCAGCGTAGAAGCGGGAGACACCTACAATGAGCAGTTCTTC. This translates into CASSVEAGDTYNEQFF.